A single sample gave rise to the 19 T cell receptor beta chains below, sequenced in a study of CD8+ T cells in alopecia areata. TCR sequencing used cDNA made by reverse transcription of extracted RNA. Data came from immunoSEQ multiplex PCR; TCRdb stores just in-frame clones and leaves some out. The specimen has over 100,000 clones, none found just once. Sequencing was done on a sample of lesional skin. These receptors originate from a C3H/HeJ mouse with alopecia areata. This strain's MHC haplotype is H2-k.

The table lists this clone with a few counts. The gene names given are mouse names. The CDR3 end falls 4 residues outside the read, so it is completed with the germline J gene. The chain couples TRBV13-2 to TRBJ2-4, with 9 bases fitting TRBD1. Germline CDR1 is NNHNN and CDR2 is SYGAGS (reference sequence). CDR3 length equals 14 residues. V lost 4 bases and J lost 2; bases outside the gene matches: 2. CDR3 bases read: TGTGCCAGCGGTCCACAGGGGGCTCAAAAC. This translates into CASGPQGAQN. The complete CDR3 sequence is CASGPQGAQNTLYF.

This clone has only a few counts. These gene names are mouse names. The read stops 4 residues short of the end of the CDR3; the missing end is completed from the germline J gene. The rearrangement joins TRBV13-3 to TRBJ1-4, with 9 nucleotides matching TRBD1. In germline, CDR1 is NNHDY, CDR2 SYVADS. CDR3 length equals 15 residues. V lost 5 bases, J lost 6 bases, and 8 bases stayed unmatched. CDR3 protein: CASRSGTGRDERLFF. The CDR3 DNA, read in part, is TGTGCCAGCAGATCCGGGACAGGGAGGGACGAA.

This clone appeared a few times. The genes and germline here are from mouse. The CDR3 extends 4 residues past the end of the read, so its final part is completed from the germline J gene. This chain joins TRBV13-3 and TRBJ1-1, with D possibly TRBD1 on 6 matching bases. There are 14 residues in the CDR3. The germline V gene encodes CDR1 NNHDY and CDR2 SYVADS. The CDR3 is CASSGLRGQTEVFF. The part of the CDR3 DNA that was read is TGTGCCAGCAGTGGTCTGAGGGGACAAACA.

This clone has at least ten counts. At residue 11, TCRdb's protein is not the same as the translated DNA, so the protein here was read from the DNA. Genes and germline come from the mouse. The read stops 3 residues short of the end of the CDR3; the missing end is completed from the germline J gene. The chain couples TRBV19 to TRBJ1-6, with D possibly TRBD1 on 6 matching bases. TRBJ1-6 is placed among ORFs of uncertain function. Germline lookup yields CDR1 FNHDT and CDR2 SITEND (reference sequence). CDR3 length equals 14 residues. V was pared by 2 bases and J by 6 bases, with 9 bases between. The CDR3 DNA, read in part, is TGTGCCAGCAGTATTCGGGGGGCTAATTCGCCC. Translating it yields CASSIRGANSP. The CDR3 in full is CASSIRGANSPLYF.

This clone was seen a few times. The listed genes are named as in mouse. The CDR3 end lies 4 residues beyond the end of the read and is filled in from the germline J gene. The chain is built from TRBV1 and TRBJ1-1, with 8 bases identical to TRBD1. Germline values: CDR1 NSQYPW, CDR2 LRSPGD (reference sequence). Losses at the gene ends were 0 bases for V and 0 bases for J; bases not matched to a gene: 3. This CDR3 is built from 16 residues. The CDR3 bases that were read are TGCACCTGCAGTGCAGAACAGGGGGACGCAAACACA. Translation gives CTCSAEQGDANT. The full-length CDR3 reads as CTCSAEQGDANTEVFF.

As concerns this clone: Genes and germline are mouse. The read falls 4 residues short of the CDR3 end, and the missing part is taken from the germline J gene. V is TRBV1 and J is TRBJ2-1; TRBD1 matches 11 bases. The germline V gene has CDR1 NSQYPW and CDR2 LRSPGD (reference sequence). V dropped 8 bases and J dropped 5; count of bases not matched to a gene: 2. This CDR3 has 13 residues. CDR3 sequence reads: CTCGTGGNAEQFF. The part of the CDR3 DNA that was read is TGCACCTGCGGGACAGGGGGTAATGCT.

This clone was detected a few times. Germline and genes here are mouse. The CDR3 sequence: CASSTTLNSDYTF. The sequenced CDR3 bases are TGTGCCAGCAGTACAACCCTAAACTCC. V gene TRBV19 combines with J gene TRBJ1-2; no reliable D call. The CDR3 end is not reached by the read, which stops 4 residues before it; the germline J gene fills it in. The germline V and J ends were trimmed by 3 bases and 1 base, with 7 bases remaining between them. The CDR3 covers 13 residues. The germline V gene has CDR1 FNHDT and CDR2 SITEND (reference sequence).

Turning to this clone: These gene names are mouse names. The part of the CDR3 DNA that was read is TGTGCCAGCAGTATGGCAGGGGGGACCAACGAA. Its protein is CASSMAGGTNE. The entire CDR3 protein reads CASSMAGGTNERLFF. The J gene is TRBJ1-4, the V gene TRBV19, with 7 nucleotides matching TRBD1. The CDR3 extends 4 residues past the end of the read, so its final part is completed from the germline J gene. The length of the CDR3 is 15 residues. CDR1 is FNHDT, CDR2 SITEND, per germline (reference sequence). J gave up 3 bases and V 2 bases, and 4 bases lay outside the gene matches.

This clone was seen a few times. Any gene name here is a mouse gene name. Coverage ceases 4 residues before the CDR3 finishes, and the germline J gene fills in the end. The genes are TRBV19 and TRBJ2-7; TRBD1 agrees at 9 bases. This CDR3 has 14 residues. CDR1 is FNHDT and CDR2 is SITEND in the germline V gene (reference sequence). CDR3 bases read: TGTGCCAGCAGCTCGGGACAGGGAGGGGAT. Protein product: CASSSGQGGD. The entire CDR3 sequence reads CASSSGQGGDEQYF.

As regards this clone: Here the gene names and germline are mouse. The observed sequence ends 4 residues before the CDR3 terminus, with the missing tail filled in from the germline J gene. The rearrangement joins TRBV13-3 to TRBJ2-3, with TRBD1 matching over 10 bases. Germline V gene lookup returns CDR1 NNHDY and CDR2 SYVADS. The junction had 8 bases not matched to a gene; V was cut back by 3 bases and J by 1 base. The CDR3 extends over 17 amino acids. Here the CDR3 reads CASSAPSGTGGAETLYF. The CDR3 bases that were read are TGTGCCAGCAGTGCCCCTTCCGGGACAGGGGGTGCAGAA.

This clone was seen more than once but under ten times. Gene labels here are mouse ones. The CDR3 is cut off 4 residues early in the read; its end comes from the germline J gene. The chain combines TRBV1 with TRBJ2-3; 8 bases align to TRBD1. With V trimmed by 4 bases and J by 2 bases, 2 bases remained unmatched. The length of the CDR3 is 14 residues. Per germline, CDR1 NSQYPW and CDR2 LRSPGD (reference sequence). The part of the CDR3 DNA that was read is TGCACCTGCAGTGGGACAGGGCCTGCAGAA. As protein: CTCSGTGPAE. The complete CDR3 protein is CTCSGTGPAETLYF.

This clone was observed a few times. Mouse gene names and germline throughout. The CDR3 end falls 4 residues outside the read, so it is completed with the germline J gene. The chain couples TRBV1 to TRBJ1-1; a possible D gene is TRBD1 (6 bases). The CDR3 loop spans 13 amino acids. Trimming cost V 5 bases and J 2 bases, with 9 bases left between them. Germline values: CDR1 NSQYPW, CDR2 LRSPGD (reference sequence). The CDR3 here is CTCSLDSNTEVFF. The sequenced CDR3 bases are TGCACCTGCAGTTTGGACAGTAACACA.

Worth noting for this clone: The germline gene is not matched at one end of the junction; a read error may be the cause. The genes and germline here are from mouse. The read falls 4 residues short of the CDR3 end, and the missing part is taken from the germline J gene. The chain carries TRBV1 and TRBJ2-7, with D possibly being TRBD1 (6 bases). From germline, CDR1 is NSQYPW and CDR2 LRSPGD (reference sequence). This CDR3 is 15 amino acids long. CDR3 DNA (partial): TGCCCCTGCAGTGCAGATCGGCAGGGGATCTAT. This gives the protein CPCSADRQGIY. The entire CDR3 sequence reads CPCSADRQGIYEQYF.

This clone was recorded many times. The gene names given are mouse names. The read ends 4 residues shy of where the CDR3 ends; the end is completed using the germline J gene. The sample has other DNA sequences that encode this CDR3 too. The chain combines TRBV13-3 with TRBJ2-7, with 12 bases aligning to TRBD2. Germline CDR1 is NNHDY and CDR2 is SYVADS. This CDR3 spans 15 amino acids. CDR3 amino acids: CASSAPTGGAYEQYF. The CDR3 DNA, read in part, is TGTGCCAGCAGTGCCCCGACTGGGGGGGCTTAT.

As to this clone: Genes here carry mouse names. The read comes to an end 4 residues before the CDR3 does, leaving the germline J gene to fill in the end. The chain uses TRBV13-2 and TRBJ2-3; TRBD1 matches at 9 bases. V shed 5 bases, J shed 0 bases, and the junction held 1 base outside the gene matches. The germline V gene has CDR1 NNHNN and CDR2 SYGAGS (reference sequence). CDR3 length equals 14 residues. CDR3 DNA, as far as it was read: TGTGCCAGCGGGGGACAGGGAAGTGCAGAA. This sequence encodes CASGGQGSAE. The entire CDR3 protein is CASGGQGSAETLYF.

As concerns this clone: Gene names follow the mouse nomenclature. The read ends 4 residues early relative to the CDR3; the germline J gene fills the gap. Other DNA variants within this sample encode the same CDR3. The V gene is TRBV19, the J gene TRBJ2-1; tentatively, D is TRBD1 (6 bases). V was clipped by 2 bases and J by 3 bases, with 9 bases between them. In germline, CDR1 is FNHDT, CDR2 SITEND (reference sequence). The CDR3 runs to 14 residues. CDR3 region: CASSISQGYAEQFF. Incomplete CDR3 DNA: TGTGCCAGCAGTATTTCACAGGGCTATGCT. The full variable domain, completed using reference TRBV19 and TRBJ2-1, is GGIITQTPKFLIGQEGQKLTLKCQQNFNHDTMYWYRQDSGKGLRLIYYSITENDLQKGDLSEGYDASREKKSSFSLTVTSAQKNEMAVFLCASSISQGYAEQFFGPGTRLTVL.

This clone has only a few counts. Gene names and germline match the mouse. Read sequence stops 4 residues before the CDR3 end, and the germline J gene provides the missing end. The rearrangement links TRBV1 to TRBJ2-4; 7 bases map to TRBD2. The V gene end was trimmed by 0 bases and the J gene end by 3 bases; junction bases not matched to a gene: 6. The length of the CDR3 is 16 residues. CDR1 and CDR2 from the germline V gene are NSQYPW and LRSPGD (reference sequence). CDR3 protein: CTCSADRGGEQNTLYF. Partial CDR3 DNA: TGCACCTGCAGTGCAGATCGGGGGGGGGAGCAAAAC.

There are a few counts of this clone. The genes are named according to mouse. The read is 4 residues too short to cover the CDR3 end, so that end is filled in from the germline J gene. The rearrangement joins TRBV1 to TRBJ2-3; D possibly corresponds to TRBD1 (6 bases). The CDR3 loop spans 17 amino acids. Germline CDR1 reads NSQYPW; CDR2 reads LRSPGD (reference sequence). The V gene lost 0 bases and the J gene lost 0 bases, with 13 bases spanning the gap. The CDR3 is CTCSAEGHRASAETLYF. Partial CDR3 DNA: TGCACCTGCAGTGCAGAAGGGCACAGGGCTAGTGCAGAA.

This clone was detected a few times. The gene symbols are mouse symbols. Read data end 4 residues before the CDR3 end; the end is taken from the germline J gene. V and J are TRBV13-3 and TRBJ2-5; D possibly corresponds to TRBD1 (7 bases). The CDR3 has 15 amino acids. The V gene lost 4 bases and the J gene lost 0 bases, with 12 bases spanning the gap. Germline CDR1 NNHDY, CDR2 SYVADS. Here the CDR3 reads CASSFQGGNQDTQYF. CDR3 bases read: TGTGCCAGCAGTTTCCAGGGGGGTAACCAAGAC.